Below are 14 T cell receptor beta chains sequenced from a single sample in a study of radiotherapy plus CTLA-4 blockade in lung cancer. Using immunoSEQ multiplex PCR, the repertoire was profiled, and TCRdb retains in-frame clones only, with some absent. The repertoire holds 65,000 to 85,000 clones, roughly 80% seen once, with roughly a tenth in the top ten. Here the sequenced sample was peripheral blood, taken from a patient treated with radiotherapy plus ipilimumab. The receptors shown here come from a human donor with non-small cell lung cancer whose response to radiotherapy plus ipilimumab could not be evaluated.

This clone was detected only a few times. The chain combines TRBV5-1 with TRBJ2-1; 7 bases match TRBD2. The CDR3 sequence is 17 residues long. From germline, CDR1 is SGHRS and CDR2 YFSETQ. J gave up 9 bases and V 4 bases, and 19 bases lay outside the gene matches. CDR3: CASSLLGRAGFGGEQFF. The CDR3, as DNA: TGCGCCAGCAGCCTCCTAGGGAGGGCCGGTTTCGGTGGTGAGCAGTTCTTC.

V gene TRBV4-3 combines with J gene TRBJ2-1, with D hard to call. CDR1 LGHNA and CDR2 YSLEER come from the germline V gene. This CDR3 contains 13 residues. V lost 4 bases to trimming and J lost 4 bases, with 8 bases between them. This CDR3 is CASSPLRYNEQFF. CDR3 nucleotide sequence: TGCGCCAGCAGCCCCCTGCGTTACAATGAGCAGTTCTTC.

The chain uses TRBV19 and TRBJ1-2, with TRBD1 matching 9 bases. Losses at the gene ends were 6 bases for V and 8 bases for J; bases not matched to a gene: 4. Germline CDR1 reads LNHDA; CDR2 reads SQIVND (reference sequence). This CDR3 has 12 amino acids. The CDR3 region is CASSDRGIGYTF. In nucleotides, the CDR3 is TGTGCCAGTAGCGACAGGGGGATCGGCTACACCTTC.

This clone occurred once. The chain links TRBV14 to TRBJ2-1; TRBD2 agrees at 14 bases. Per the germline V gene, CDR1 is SGHDN and CDR2 is FVKESK. This CDR3 is built from 16 residues. The V and J ends lost 3 bases and 12 bases, in that order; junction bases with no gene match: 10. For the CDR3, the DNA is TGTGCCAGCAGCCAGGAGATCGGACTAGCGGGAGGCGGGCAGTTCTTC. Protein sequence: CASSQEIGLAGGGQFF.

This chain uses TRBV7-2 with TRBJ2-7; perhaps TRBD2 as D (5 bases). V gave up 5 bases and J gave up 1 base, with 6 bases separating them. From germline, CDR1 is SGHTA and CDR2 FQGNSA. The CDR3 is 12 amino acids. The CDR3 spells CASSRTSYEQYF. DNA for the CDR3: TGTGCCAGCAGCAGGACTTCCTACGAGCAGTACTTC.

The V call is TRBV6-6, the J call TRBJ1-1; 7 nucleotides align to TRBD1. Germline V lookup: CDR1 MNHNY, CDR2 SVGAGI (reference sequence). Trimming at V came to 4 bases and at J to 3 bases, leaving 8 bases not matched to a gene. The CDR3 runs to 15 residues. The CDR3 nucleotides read TGTGCCAGCAGTTCCAGGGACAGAAGGGACACTGAAGCTTTCTTT. This sequence encodes CASSSRDRRDTEAFF.

At least ten counts were recorded for this clone. This chain joins TRBV5-4 and TRBJ1-2, with D maybe TRBD1 (6 bases). The germline V gene encodes CDR1 SGHNT and CDR2 YYREEE (reference sequence). With 2 bases removed from V and 5 bases from J, the gap between germline ends came to 13 bases. This CDR3 is built from 14 residues. This CDR3 reads CASSFPGTKYGYTF. The CDR3 region has the DNA TGTGCCAGCAGCTTTCCCGGGACAAAATATGGCTACACCTTC.

This clone was observed a handful of times. The chain combines TRBV10-3 with TRBJ2-1; no firm D call. Germline assignment: CDR1 ENHRY and CDR2 SYGVKD. The V end lost 4 bases, the J end lost 5 bases, and 9 bases lay between the germline ends. The length of the CDR3 is 13 residues. The CDR3 DNA is TGTGCCATCAGTGGGAGTGCAGACAATGAGCAGTTCTTC. This sequence encodes CAISGSADNEQFF.

This clone was counted between two and nine times. The chain uses TRBV2 and TRBJ2-3, with D unresolved. V was trimmed by 7 bases and J by 6 bases, leaving 14 bases between them. The CDR3 runs to 13 residues. Germline values: CDR1 SNHLY, CDR2 FYNNEI. The CDR3, as DNA: TGTGCCAGCAAGGAACTTCTCGGGGATACGCAGTATTTT. Residues: CASKELLGDTQYF. Using reference TRBV2 and TRBJ2-3 for the parts outside the CDR3, the full variable domain is EPEVTQTPSHQVTQMGQEVILRCVPISNHLYFYWYRQILGQKVEFLVSFYNNEISEKSEIFDDQFSVERPDGSNFTLKIRSTKLEDSAMYFCASKELLGDTQYFGPGTRLTVL.

This chain links TRBV7-2 with TRBJ1-5, with D possibly matching TRBD1 (5 bases). CDR3 length: 15 residues. Deletions cut 3 bases from V and 2 bases from J, with 11 bases between. Germline CDR1 is SGHTA and CDR2 is FQGNSA. The CDR3 DNA reads as TGTGCCAGCAGCTTGGACACATGGGGCAATCAGCCCCAGCATTTT. It codes for CASSLDTWGNQPQHF. Filled out from reference TRBV7-2 and TRBJ1-5, the complete variable domain reads GAGVSQSPSNKVTEKGKDVELRCDPISGHTALYWYRQSLGQGLEFLIYFQGNSAPDKSGLPSDRFSAERTGGSVSTLTIQRTQQEDSAVYLCASSLDTWGNQPQHFGDGTRLSIL.

The rearrangement links TRBV11-2 to TRBJ1-1, with D tentatively TRBD1 (6 bases). CDR1 SGHAT and CDR2 FQNNGV come from the germline V gene. Trimming removed 6 bases from V and 1 base from J, with 9 bases in between. CDR3 length: 13 residues. The CDR3 region is CASRWTENTEAFF. The CDR3 bases are TGTGCCAGCAGATGGACAGAGAACACTGAAGCTTTCTTT.

V and J are TRBV19 and TRBJ1-1, with TRBD1 as a possible D gene (5 bases). Germline lookup yields CDR1 LNHDA and CDR2 SQIVND (reference sequence). With 7 bases removed from V and 6 bases from J, the gap between germline ends came to 18 bases. The CDR3 totals 14 residues. CDR3 bases: TGTGCCAGTACCCTCGTGGGGCAATATCCTGAAGCTTTCTTT. Translation gives CASTLVGQYPEAFF. The whole variable domain, remainder taken from reference TRBV19 and TRBJ1-1, is DGGITQSPKYLFRKEGQNVTLSCEQNLNHDAMYWYRQDPGQGLRLIYYSQIVNDFQKGDIAEGYSVSREKKESFPLTVTSAQKNPTAFYLCASTLVGQYPEAFFGQGTRLTVV.

The chain recombines TRBV2 with TRBJ2-1, with a tentative D call TRBD2 (5 bases). The CDR3 has 15 residues. Germline V gene lookup returns CDR1 SNHLY and CDR2 FYNNEI. The ends were cut back, 6 bases at V and 0 bases at J, with 12 bases in the middle. CDR3 loop: CASSEDSGSYNEQFF. CDR3 nucleotide sequence: TGTGCCAGCAGCGAGGACTCGGGCTCCTACAATGAGCAGTTCTTC.

This chain links TRBV27 with TRBJ1-2; TRBD1 aligns across 7 bases. Per germline, CDR1 MNHEY and CDR2 SMNVEV (reference sequence). This CDR3 region has 15 residues. Unmatched junction bases numbered 7, after V lost 4 bases and J lost 2 bases. In nucleotides, the CDR3 is TGTGCCAGCAGTTCCCGGACACAGGGGAACTATGGCTACACCTTC. Its protein product is CASSSRTQGNYGYTF.